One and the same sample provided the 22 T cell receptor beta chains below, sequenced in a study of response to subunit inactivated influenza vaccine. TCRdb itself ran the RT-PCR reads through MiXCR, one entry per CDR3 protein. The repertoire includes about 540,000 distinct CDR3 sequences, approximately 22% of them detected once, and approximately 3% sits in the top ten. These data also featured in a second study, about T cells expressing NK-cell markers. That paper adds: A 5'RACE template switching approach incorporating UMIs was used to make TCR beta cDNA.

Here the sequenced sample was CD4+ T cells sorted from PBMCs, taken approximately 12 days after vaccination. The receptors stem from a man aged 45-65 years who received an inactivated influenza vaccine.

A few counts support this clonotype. CDR3 region: CASSQERGGELFF. CDR3 DNA: TGCGCCAGCAGCCAAGAGAGGGGCGGGGAGCTGTTTTTT. The genes are TRBV4-3 and TRBJ2-2; the D gene could be TRBD1 or TRBD2 (5 bases each). This CDR3 contains 13 residues. CDR1 LGHNA and CDR2 YSLEER come from the germline V gene. The V end was cut by 0 bases, the J end by 7 bases, with 6 bases between.

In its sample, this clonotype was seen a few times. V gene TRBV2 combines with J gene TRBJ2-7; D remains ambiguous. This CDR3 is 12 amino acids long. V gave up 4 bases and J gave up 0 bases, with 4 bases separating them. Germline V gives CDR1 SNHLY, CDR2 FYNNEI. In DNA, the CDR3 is TGTGCCAGCAGTGCGCCCTCCTACGAGCAGTACTTC. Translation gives CASSAPSYEQYF. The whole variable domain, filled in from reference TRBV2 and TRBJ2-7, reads EPEVTQTPSHQVTQMGQEVILRCVPISNHLYFYWYRQILGQKVEFLVSFYNNEISEKSEIFDDQFSVERPDGSNFTLKIRSTKLEDSAMYFCASSAPSYEQYFGPGTRLTVT.

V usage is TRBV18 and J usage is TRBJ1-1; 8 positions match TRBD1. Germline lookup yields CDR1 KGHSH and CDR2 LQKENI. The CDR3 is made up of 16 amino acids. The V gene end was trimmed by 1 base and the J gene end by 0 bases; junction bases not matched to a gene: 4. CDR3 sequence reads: CASSPRQGSVNTEAFF. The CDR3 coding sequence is TGTGCCAGCTCACCACGACAGGGGTCGGTGAACACTGAAGCTTTCTTT.

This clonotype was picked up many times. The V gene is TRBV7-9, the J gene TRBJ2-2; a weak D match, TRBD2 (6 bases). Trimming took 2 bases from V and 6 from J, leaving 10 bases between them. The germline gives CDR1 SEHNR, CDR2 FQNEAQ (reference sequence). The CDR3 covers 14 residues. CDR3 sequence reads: CASSLSGDAGELFF. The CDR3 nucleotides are TGTGCCAGCAGCTTATCGGGGGACGCCGGGGAGCTGTTTTTT.

The CDR3 region is CSARYGGAYNEQFF. As DNA, the CDR3 is TGCAGTGCTAGATACGGGGGGGCGTACAATGAGCAGTTCTTC. This chain joins TRBV20-1 and TRBJ2-1; 8 positions agree with TRBD2. J gave up 4 bases and V 2 bases, and 4 bases lay outside the gene matches. The CDR3 is 14 amino acids. CDR1 is DFQATT and CDR2 is SNEGSKA in the germline V gene (reference sequence).

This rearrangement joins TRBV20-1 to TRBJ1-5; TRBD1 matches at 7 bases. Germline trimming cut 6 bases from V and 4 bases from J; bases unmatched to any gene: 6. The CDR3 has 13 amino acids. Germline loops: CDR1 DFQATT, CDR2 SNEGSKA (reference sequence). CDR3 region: CSAGQLSNQPQHF. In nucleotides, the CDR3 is TGCAGTGCGGGACAGCTTAGTAATCAGCCCCAGCATTTT.

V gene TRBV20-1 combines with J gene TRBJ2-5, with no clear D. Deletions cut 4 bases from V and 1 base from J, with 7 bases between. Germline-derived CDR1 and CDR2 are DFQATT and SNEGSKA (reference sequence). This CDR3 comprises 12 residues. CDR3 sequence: CSATRPQETQYF. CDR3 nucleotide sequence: TGCAGTGCTACCCGGCCCCAAGAGACCCAGTACTTC.

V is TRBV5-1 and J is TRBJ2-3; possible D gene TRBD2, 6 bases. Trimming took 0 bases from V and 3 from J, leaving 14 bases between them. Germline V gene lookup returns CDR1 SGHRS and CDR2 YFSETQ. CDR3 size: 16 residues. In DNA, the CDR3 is TGCGCCAGCAGCTTGGTTCCCGGGAGTAGTACAGATACGCAGTATTTT. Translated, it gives CASSLVPGSSTDTQYF.

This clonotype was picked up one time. In DNA, the CDR3 is TGTGCCAGCAGGACAGGGTTTGGCGCAGATACGCAGTATTTT. It translates to CASRTGFGADTQYF. V gene TRBV6-1 combines with J gene TRBJ2-3; 7 nucleotides match TRBD1. The CDR3 covers 14 residues. Germline V gives CDR1 MNHNS, CDR2 SASEGT. The ends lost 6 bases at V and 4 bases at J; junction bases unmatched: 7.

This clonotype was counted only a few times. CDR3 loop: CSALAGASYEQYF. The CDR3 DNA is TGCAGTGCGCTAGCGGGGGCGTCCTACGAGCAGTACTTC. The chain uses TRBV20-1 and TRBJ2-7; 10 bases align to TRBD2. The CDR3 has 13 residues. Germline CDR1 is DFQATT and CDR2 is SNEGSKA (reference sequence). The V gene end was trimmed by 6 bases and the J gene end by 1 base; junction bases not matched to a gene: 3.

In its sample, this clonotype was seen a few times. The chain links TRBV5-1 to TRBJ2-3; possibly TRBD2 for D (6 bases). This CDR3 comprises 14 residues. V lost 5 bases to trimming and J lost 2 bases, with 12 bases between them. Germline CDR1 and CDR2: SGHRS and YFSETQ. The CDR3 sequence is CASRLAALTDTQYF. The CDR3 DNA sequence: TGCGCCAGCAGGTTAGCGGCCCTCACAGATACGCAGTATTTT.

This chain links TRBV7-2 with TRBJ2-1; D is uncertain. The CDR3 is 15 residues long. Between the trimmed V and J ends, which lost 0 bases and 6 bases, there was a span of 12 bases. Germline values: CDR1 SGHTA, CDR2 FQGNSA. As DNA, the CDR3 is TGTGCCAGCAGCTTAGCAATAGCTGCGATCAATGAGCAGTTCTTC. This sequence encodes CASSLAIAAINEQFF.

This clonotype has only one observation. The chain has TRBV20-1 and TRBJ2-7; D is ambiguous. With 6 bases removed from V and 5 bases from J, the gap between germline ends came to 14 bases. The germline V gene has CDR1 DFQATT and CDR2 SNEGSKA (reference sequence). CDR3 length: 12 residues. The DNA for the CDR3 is TGCAGTGCAGGAACGGACGGCGACGAGCAGTACTTC. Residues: CSAGTDGDEQYF.

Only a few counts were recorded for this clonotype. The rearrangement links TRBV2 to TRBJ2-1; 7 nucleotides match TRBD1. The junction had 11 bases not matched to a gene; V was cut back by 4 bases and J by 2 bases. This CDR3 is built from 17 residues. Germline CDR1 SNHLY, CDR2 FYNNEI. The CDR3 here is CASSVIQRQGTYNEQFF. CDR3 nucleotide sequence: TGTGCCAGCAGTGTAATTCAGAGACAGGGAACCTACAATGAGCAGTTCTTC.

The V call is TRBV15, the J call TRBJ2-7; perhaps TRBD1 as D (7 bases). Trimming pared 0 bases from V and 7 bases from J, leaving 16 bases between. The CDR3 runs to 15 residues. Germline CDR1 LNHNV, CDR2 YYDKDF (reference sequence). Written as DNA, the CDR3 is TGTGCCACCAGCAGAGATTGGGGGCCAGGGGGGGAGCAGTACTTC. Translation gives CATSRDWGPGGEQYF.

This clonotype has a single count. The CDR3 is CASSVTGGYGYTF. CDR3 DNA: TGTGCCAGCAGTGTGACAGGGGGGTATGGCTACACCTTC. The gene calls are TRBV2 and TRBJ1-2; 9 bases are shared with TRBD1. CDR3 size: 13 residues. V shed 4 bases, J shed 5 bases, and the junction held 2 bases outside the gene matches. Germline CDR1 SNHLY, CDR2 FYNNEI.

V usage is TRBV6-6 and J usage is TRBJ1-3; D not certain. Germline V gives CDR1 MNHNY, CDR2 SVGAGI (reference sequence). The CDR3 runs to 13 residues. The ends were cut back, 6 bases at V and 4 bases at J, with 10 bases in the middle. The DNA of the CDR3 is TGTGCCAGCAGGGCCGGGGAGGGAAACACCATATATTTT. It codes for CASRAGEGNTIYF.

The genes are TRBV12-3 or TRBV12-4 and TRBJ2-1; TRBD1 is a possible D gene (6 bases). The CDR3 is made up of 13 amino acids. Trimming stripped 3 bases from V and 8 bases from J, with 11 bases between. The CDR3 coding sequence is TGTGCCAGCAGTTTGAGGGGGTATGATGAGCAGTTCTTC. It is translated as CASSLRGYDEQFF.

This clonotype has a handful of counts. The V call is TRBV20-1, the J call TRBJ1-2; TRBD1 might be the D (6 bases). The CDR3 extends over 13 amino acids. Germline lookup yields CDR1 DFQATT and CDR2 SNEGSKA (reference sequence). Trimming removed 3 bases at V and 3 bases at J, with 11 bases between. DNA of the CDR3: TGCAGTGCTAGCGAGACAGGCTACTATGGCTACACCTTC. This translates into CSASETGYYGYTF.

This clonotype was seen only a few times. In DNA, the CDR3 is TGTGCCATCAGTGAGTCGGGCCGGATCCAAGAGACCCAGTACTTC. Translation: CAISESGRIQETQYF. V usage is TRBV10-3 and J usage is TRBJ2-5; D gene unclear. The CDR3 is 15 amino acids. Germline loops: CDR1 ENHRY, CDR2 SYGVKD. The V gene lost 0 bases and the J gene lost 1 base, with 9 bases spanning the gap.

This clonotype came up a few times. CDR3 nucleotide sequence: TGTGCCAGCAGTTTCAGGGGGATGGAGACCCAGTACTTC. Residues: CASSFRGMETQYF. V is TRBV12-3 or TRBV12-4 and J is TRBJ2-5; 7 bases match TRBD1. J gave up 5 bases and V 3 bases, and 3 bases lay outside the gene matches. The CDR3 sequence is 13 residues long.

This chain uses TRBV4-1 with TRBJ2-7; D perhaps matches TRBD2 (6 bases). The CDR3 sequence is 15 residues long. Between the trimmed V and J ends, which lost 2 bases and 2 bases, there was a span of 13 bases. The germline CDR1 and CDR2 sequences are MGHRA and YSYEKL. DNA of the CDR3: TGCGCCAGCAGCCAAAACCCTAGCGTACCCTACGAGCAGTACTTC. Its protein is CASSQNPSVPYEQYF.